This section outlines one T cell receptor beta chain sequence together with its context. This clonotype was seen repeatedly, ten times or more. The clone's antigen remains unknown. The input lacks base qualities; no much larger clone sits a single base away. Reading the label with the study, this specimen's time point is: persistent/refractory GD, antithyroid drugs over 5 years with positive TRAb. For both TCR sequencing and RNA sequencing, RNA was extracted from PBMCs using TRIzol. The diagnosis of Graves' disease followed American Thyroid Association guidelines. Patients were recruited from an endocrinology department in Xi'an, China. From each patient, approximately 9 milliliters of peripheral blood was collected into an EDTA anticoagulant tube. Ficoll Paque Plus density gradient separation was used to isolate PBMCs, and no additional T cell sorting was done. RNA quality was checked with an Agilent 2100 Bioanalyzer and agarose gel, and concentration with a NanoDrop 2000.

This record belongs to a study of regulatory T cells in long-lasting Graves disease (dated by TCRdb to the early 2020s). General notes on the study: Persistent Graves' disease was defined as antithyroid drug treatment for over 5 years with persistently positive TSH receptor autoantibodies. Persistent Graves' disease patients were compared with newly diagnosed Graves' disease patients by peripheral blood TCR sequencing and RNA sequencing. A total of approximately 35 samples underwent TCR sequencing: approximately 13 from persistent and around 20 from newly diagnosed Graves' disease patients. The study was conducted in China and was registered as a clinical trial. Antithyroid drugs had been taken for around 9.8 years on average by persistent Graves' disease patients in the clinical cohort.

Libraries were prepared through multiplex PCR. The reads were generated on an Illumina HiSeq 4000. CDR3 regions were amplified by Arm-PCR with iRepertoire HTBI primers to construct TCR beta libraries. PCR products were gel purified before sequencing. The authors processed their data as follows. Gene usage analysis of CDR3 amino acid clonotypes relied on the approximately 60 TRBV and about 15 TRBJ segments identified across samples. Filtered high-quality paired reads were merged into contigs using COPE and FqMerger. BLAST was used to align contigs to IMGT TRBV, TRBD and TRBJ reference genes, with CDR3 defined following IMGT. Clonotypes above 0.1% frequency were classified as highly expanded clones. Shannon entropy was used to measure repertoire diversity, and the Gini coefficient was used to measure V-J evenness. A clonotype was considered public if more than one individual shared it. TCRdb trimmed the raw reads at Q25, called clones with MiXCR and kept productive beta chains. When rows share a CDR3 protein, they turn into one entry using the most common DNA and genes. It is TCRdb's table, rather than the study itself, that gives the V and J calls and clone size. This sample lists roughly 400,000 distinct CDR3 sequences; 21% were detected once. Roughly an eighth of the sample is held by the ten biggest clonotypes.

Results and caveats for the whole study, not just this receptor: Lower TCR Shannon entropy and fewer highly expanded clones were observed in persistent Graves' disease patients than in newly diagnosed patients, which suggested clonal expansion. Persistent patients shared more public clonotypes among themselves (around 3,000) than newly diagnosed patients did (approximately 970). Peripheral blood alone was examined, since thyroid tissue, which constituted the primary lesion, could not be accessed. The authors acknowledged the small sample size as a limitation that may reduce accuracy. Sequencing and analysis were limited to the TCR beta chain. Preferential use of TRBV28, TRBJ1-2 and TRBJ2-5 was observed in persistent disease, whereas TRBV20-1 and TRBJ2-1 were favored in newly diagnosed disease.

CDR1 and CDR2 are drawn from the germline V gene: SGHVS, FQNEAQ. Relative to germline, V is 0 bases shorter and J is 3 bases shorter, with 12 bases between their ends. The CDR3 sequence holds 15 residues, the cysteine and phenylalanine included. This entry keeps only the CDR3 DNA: 45 bases, framed from base 1. The clonotype comes from a female donor with Graves disease. Sequences were derived from peripheral blood mononuclear cells (PBMCs), sampled when the disease was refractory, from a patient treated with antithyroid drugs. The chain is encoded by TRBV7-8 joined to TRBJ2-7; possibly the D gene is TRBD1, per 5 matching bases. The nucleotide sequence is TGTGCCAGCAGCTTAGCCAGGGTCCCAAGCTACGAGCAGTACTTC. Its translation is CASSLARVPSYEQYF.